Listed below are T cell receptor beta chains from one sample, sequenced in a study of graft-versus-host responses after intestinal transplantation. Their antigen targets remain unknown. Data came from immunoSEQ multiplex PCR; TCRdb stores just in-frame clones and leaves some out. The sample holds 50,000 to 55,000 clones, about 90% seen once. Sample: unstimulated CD4+ T cells sorted from spleen or lymph node cells, taken before transplant. These receptors were obtained from a human donor who was the organ donor for an intestinal transplant. Both conserved end residues are part of each CDR3. D genes are given only for firm matches. Some rows mark clone size as missing; the rest say once, few, many or name a class of expanded clone.

v_gene: TRBV11-2
abundance: NA
d_gene: TRBD2
j_gene: TRBJ2-3
CDR3aa: CASSPRAGGLTDTQYF
CDR3nt: TGTGCCAGCAGCCCGAGGGCGGGAGGACTCACAGATACGCAGTATTTT

v_gene: TRBV11-2
abundance: NA
d_gene: TRBD2
j_gene: TRBJ2-5
CDR3aa: CASSLSLAGGPETQYF
CDR3nt: TGTGCCAGCAGCTTATCACTAGCGGGAGGGCCGGAGACCCAGTACTTC

v_gene: TRBV30
abundance: NA
d_gene: NA
j_gene: TRBJ1-3
CDR3aa: CAWRGDGNTIYF
CDR3nt: TGTGCCTGGAGAGGGGATGGAAACACCATATATTTT

v_gene: TRBV6-5
abundance: few
d_gene: NA
j_gene: TRBJ1-2
CDR3aa: CASSKGGNYGYTF
CDR3nt: TGTGCCAGCAGCAAAGGGGGAAACTATGGCTACACCTTC

v_gene: TRBV2
abundance: NA
d_gene: NA
j_gene: TRBJ2-1
CDR3aa: CASNWERWVNEQFF
CDR3nt: TGTGCCAGCAACTGGGAGAGGTGGGTCAATGAGCAGTTCTTC

v_gene: TRBV18
abundance: NA
d_gene: TRBD1
j_gene: TRBJ2-2
CDR3aa: CASSFLAGQGPGELFF
CDR3nt: TGTGCCAGCTCGTTCCTTGCGGGACAGGGGCCCGGGGAGCTGTTTTTT

v_gene: TRBV5-1
abundance: NA
d_gene: NA
j_gene: TRBJ2-2
CDR3aa: CASSLFGVGELFF
CDR3nt: TGCGCCAGCAGCTTGTTCGGGGTCGGGGAGCTGTTTTTT

v_gene: TRBV7-9
abundance: NA
d_gene: NA
j_gene: TRBJ1-2
CDR3aa: CASSASQGWGNYGYTF
CDR3nt: TGTGCCAGCAGCGCCTCTCAGGGGTGGGGTAACTATGGCTACACCTTC

v_gene: TRBV6-1
abundance: NA
d_gene: NA
j_gene: TRBJ1-5
CDR3aa: CASSELRDQPQHF
CDR3nt: TGTGCCAGCAGTGAACTACGGGATCAGCCCCAGCATTTT

v_gene: TRBV5-1
abundance: few
d_gene: NA
j_gene: TRBJ1-2
CDR3aa: CASSLGGIDGYTF
CDR3nt: TGCGCCAGCAGCTTGGGAGGCATTGACGGCTACACCTTC

v_gene: TRBV4-3
abundance: NA
d_gene: NA
j_gene: TRBJ1-6
CDR3aa: CASSQAGGFNSPLHF
CDR3nt: TGCGCCAGCAGCCAAGCGGGAGGGTTTAATTCACCCCTCCACTTT

v_gene: TRBV5-1
abundance: NA
d_gene: TRBD1
j_gene: TRBJ2-1
CDR3aa: CASLGQGGDNEQFF
CDR3nt: TGCGCCAGCCTTGGACAGGGGGGGGACAATGAGCAGTTCTTC

v_gene: TRBV5-4
abundance: NA
d_gene: NA
j_gene: TRBJ2-2
CDR3aa: CASSSSSVHGELFF
CDR3nt: TGTGCCAGCAGCTCCTCTAGTGTACACGGGGAGCTGTTTTTT

v_gene: TRBV11-1
abundance: NA
d_gene: TRBD1
j_gene: TRBJ1-2
CDR3aa: CASSDRQGNNYGYTF
CDR3nt: TGTGCCAGCAGCGATCGACAGGGAAATAACTATGGCTACACCTTC

v_gene: TRBV6-5
abundance: few
d_gene: TRBD1
j_gene: TRBJ1-1
CDR3aa: CASSYRSQGDTEAFF
CDR3nt: TGTGCCAGCAGTTACAGGAGTCAGGGGGACACTGAAGCTTTCTTT

v_gene: TRBV29-1
abundance: NA
d_gene: NA
j_gene: TRBJ1-2
CDR3aa: CSVEGTPNYGYTF
CDR3nt: TGCAGCGTTGAGGGGACACCCAACTATGGCTACACCTTC

v_gene: TRBV5-1
abundance: NA
d_gene: NA
j_gene: TRBJ1-4
CDR3aa: CASSSTGRVDEKLFF
CDR3nt: TGCGCCAGCAGCTCTACAGGGAGGGTTGATGAAAAACTGTTTTTT

v_gene: TRBV6-1
abundance: few
d_gene: NA
j_gene: TRBJ2-6
CDR3aa: CASSADSGANVLTF
CDR3nt: TGTGCCAGCTCGGCGGACTCTGGGGCCAACGTCCTGACTTTC

v_gene: TRBV30
abundance: NA
d_gene: NA
j_gene: TRBJ1-1
CDR3aa: CAWSDNLNTEAFF
CDR3nt: TGTGCCTGGAGTGATAACCTAAACACTGAAGCTTTCTTT

v_gene: TRBV9
abundance: NA
d_gene: NA
j_gene: TRBJ2-3
CDR3aa: CASSVTYTRTDTQYF
CDR3nt: TGTGCCAGCAGCGTAACGTACACACGAACAGATACGCAGTATTTT

v_gene: TRBV5-6
abundance: NA
d_gene: NA
j_gene: TRBJ1-1
CDR3aa: CASSQKKSLRGNTEAFF
CDR3nt: TGTGCCAGCAGCCAGAAAAAGAGTCTCCGGGGGAACACTGAAGCTTTCTTT

v_gene: TRBV28
abundance: NA
d_gene: NA
j_gene: TRBJ1-2
CDR3aa: CASMGLNYGYTF
CDR3nt: TGTGCCAGCATGGGCCTTAACTATGGCTACACCTTC

v_gene: TRBV18
abundance: NA
d_gene: NA
j_gene: TRBJ2-1
CDR3aa: CASSPYSGRGEQFF
CDR3nt: TGTGCCAGCTCACCCTACTCAGGTCGGGGTGAGCAGTTCTTC

v_gene: TRBV28
abundance: NA
d_gene: NA
j_gene: TRBJ1-2
CDR3aa: CASSLFSEYYGYTF
CDR3nt: TGTGCCAGCAGTTTATTCAGTGAATACTATGGCTACACCTTC

v_gene: TRBV7-8
abundance: NA
d_gene: TRBD1
j_gene: TRBJ1-2
CDR3aa: CASSLQGDYGYTF
CDR3nt: TGTGCCAGCAGCTTACAGGGGGACTATGGCTACACCTTC

v_gene: TRBV25-1
abundance: once
d_gene: NA
j_gene: TRBJ2-1
CDR3aa: CASSDRALNNEQFF
CDR3nt: TGTGCCAGCAGTGACAGGGCCCTAAACAATGAGCAGTTCTTC

v_gene: TRBV5-5
abundance: NA
d_gene: NA
j_gene: TRBJ2-1
CDR3aa: CASSRGLGDYNEQFF
CDR3nt: TGTGCCAGCAGCCGTGGGCTAGGGGATTACAATGAGCAGTTCTTC

v_gene: TRBV7-9
abundance: once
d_gene: TRBD2
j_gene: TRBJ2-7
CDR3aa: CASSRRGVAGGPSYEQYF
CDR3nt: TGTGCCAGCAGCCGGCGTGGGGTAGCGGGGGGCCCCTCCTACGAGCAGTACTTC

v_gene: TRBV19
abundance: few
d_gene: NA
j_gene: TRBJ1-1
CDR3aa: CASSIDWSLTEAFF
CDR3nt: TGTGCCAGTAGTATAGATTGGAGTCTCACTGAAGCTTTCTTT

v_gene: TRBV9
abundance: once
d_gene: NA
j_gene: TRBJ2-7
CDR3aa: CASSVEWSSYEQYF
CDR3nt: TGTGCCAGCAGCGTAGAATGGAGCTCCTACGAGCAGTACTTC

v_gene: TRBV28
abundance: NA
d_gene: NA
j_gene: TRBJ1-1
CDR3aa: CASSLAGVGETEAFF
CDR3nt: TGTGCCAGCAGTTTAGCAGGGGTAGGCGAAACTGAAGCTTTCTTT

v_gene: TRBV19
abundance: NA
d_gene: NA
j_gene: TRBJ2-6
CDR3aa: CASSRSIISGANVLTF
CDR3nt: TGTGCCAGTAGCCGATCTATTATCTCTGGGGCCAACGTCCTGACTTTC

v_gene: TRBV28
abundance: NA
d_gene: TRBD1
j_gene: TRBJ1-3
CDR3aa: CASSLVKGAGGNTIYF
CDR3nt: TGTGCCAGCAGTTTAGTCAAGGGGGCGGGTGGAAACACCATATATTTT

v_gene: TRBV28
abundance: NA
d_gene: NA
j_gene: TRBJ1-5
CDR3aa: CASSLGGVGNQPQHF
CDR3nt: TGTGCCAGCAGTTTAGGGGGGGTAGGCAATCAGCCCCAGCATTTT

v_gene: TRBV2
abundance: NA
d_gene: TRBD1
j_gene: TRBJ1-1
CDR3aa: CASSEGQGKTEAFF
CDR3nt: TGTGCCAGCAGTGAGGGACAGGGAAAAACTGAAGCTTTCTTT

v_gene: TRBV18
abundance: NA
d_gene: NA
j_gene: TRBJ1-4
CDR3aa: CASSPQSGAEKLFF
CDR3nt: TGTGCCAGCTCACCGCAGTCAGGGGCTGAAAAACTGTTTTTT

v_gene: TRBV5-1
abundance: once
d_gene: NA
j_gene: TRBJ2-7
CDR3aa: CASSLEGSTLGEQYF
CDR3nt: TGCGCCAGCAGCTTGGAGGGGTCGACGCTCGGGGAGCAGTACTTC

v_gene: TRBV5-1
abundance: NA
d_gene: TRBD2
j_gene: TRBJ2-1
CDR3aa: CASSLTGLAGVDNEQFF
CDR3nt: TGCGCCAGCAGCTTAACCGGACTAGCGGGAGTCGACAATGAGCAGTTCTTC

v_gene: TRBV4-1
abundance: NA
d_gene: NA
j_gene: TRBJ2-1
CDR3aa: CASSQDIASMRFDEQFF
CDR3nt: TGCGCCAGCAGCCAAGATATAGCGAGTATGCGGTTCGATGAGCAGTTCTTC

v_gene: TRBV5-1
abundance: NA
d_gene: NA
j_gene: TRBJ2-5
CDR3aa: CASGPGLKETQYF
CDR3nt: TGCGCCAGCGGTCCTGGCCTCAAAGAGACCCAGTACTTC